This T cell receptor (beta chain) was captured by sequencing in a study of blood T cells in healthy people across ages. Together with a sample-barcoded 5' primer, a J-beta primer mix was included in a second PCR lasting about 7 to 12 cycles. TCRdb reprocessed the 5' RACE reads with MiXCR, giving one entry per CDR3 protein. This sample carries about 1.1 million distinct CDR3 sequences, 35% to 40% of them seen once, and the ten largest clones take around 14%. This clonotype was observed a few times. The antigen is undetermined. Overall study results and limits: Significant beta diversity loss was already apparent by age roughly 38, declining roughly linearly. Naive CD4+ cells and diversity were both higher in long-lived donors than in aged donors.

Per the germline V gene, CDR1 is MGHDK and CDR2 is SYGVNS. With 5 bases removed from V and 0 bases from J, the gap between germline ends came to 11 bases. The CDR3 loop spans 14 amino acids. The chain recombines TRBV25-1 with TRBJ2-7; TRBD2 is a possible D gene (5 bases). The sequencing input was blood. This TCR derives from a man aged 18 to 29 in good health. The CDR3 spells CASSLWESSYEQYF. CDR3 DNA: TGTGCCAGCAGTTTGTGGGAGAGCTCCTACGAGCAGTACTTC.